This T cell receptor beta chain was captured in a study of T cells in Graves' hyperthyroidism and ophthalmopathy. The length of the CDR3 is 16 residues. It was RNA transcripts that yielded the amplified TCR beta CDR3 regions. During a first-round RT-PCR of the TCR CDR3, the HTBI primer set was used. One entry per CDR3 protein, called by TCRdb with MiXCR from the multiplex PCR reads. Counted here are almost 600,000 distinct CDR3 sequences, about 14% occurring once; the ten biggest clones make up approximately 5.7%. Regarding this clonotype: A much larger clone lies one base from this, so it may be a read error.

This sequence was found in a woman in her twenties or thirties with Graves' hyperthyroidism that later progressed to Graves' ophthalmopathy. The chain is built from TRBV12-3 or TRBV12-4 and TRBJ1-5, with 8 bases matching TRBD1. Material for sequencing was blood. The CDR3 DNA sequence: TGTGCCAGCAGTTTAGTATATACAGGGGGGAATCAGCTCCAGCATTTT. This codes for CASSLVYTGGNQLQHF.